Presented here are 9 T cell receptor beta chains from one specimen sequenced in a study of T cells in localized non-small cell lung cancer. Produced via immunoSEQ multiplex PCR; TCRdb's table is partial and in-frame only. The table includes about 77,000 clones, around nine tenths detected once. This material consisted of peripheral blood, taken before any cancer treatment. Source of these receptors: a woman aged 35-75 years with stage I squamous cell lung carcinoma.

The chain recombines TRBV30 with TRBJ2-2, with TRBD1 as a possible D gene (5 bases). Germline assignment: CDR1 GTSNPN and CDR2 SVGIG (reference sequence). V was trimmed by 2 bases and J by 6 bases, leaving 19 bases between them. This CDR3 region has 16 residues. The CDR3 spells CAWSTIAMVGAGELFF. The DNA of the CDR3 is TGTGCCTGGAGTACAATAGCCATGGTAGGGGCCGGGGAGCTGTTTTTT.

This sequence joins TRBV4-2 and TRBJ1-2; 8 bases line up with TRBD1. The V gene end was trimmed by 0 bases and the J gene end by 6 bases; junction bases not matched to a gene: 6. Germline lookup yields CDR1 LGHNA and CDR2 YNFKEQ. This CDR3 comprises 15 residues. Written as DNA, the CDR3 is TGTGCCAGCAGCCAAGATCCAGGACAGGGTGATGGCTACACCTTC. Amino acid sequence: CASSQDPGQGDGYTF.

The chain recombines TRBV5-4 with TRBJ1-1; D not certain. V was trimmed by 4 bases and J by 5 bases, leaving 9 bases between them. Germline loops: CDR1 SGHNT, CDR2 YYREEE (reference sequence). There are 12 residues in the CDR3. The CDR3 sequence: CASSRAATEAFF. As DNA, the CDR3 is TGTGCCAGCAGCCGGGCGGCGACTGAAGCTTTCTTT.

The chain couples TRBV30 to TRBJ1-1; tentatively, D is TRBD1 (6 bases). The CDR3 length is 12 residues. V lost 1 base to trimming and J lost 8 bases, with 11 bases between them. The germline CDR1 and CDR2 sequences are GTSNPN and SVGIG (reference sequence). This chain's CDR3 is CAWSGQTGEAFF. The CDR3 coding sequence is TGTGCCTGGAGTGGTCAGACAGGAGAAGCTTTCTTT.

The chain couples TRBV7-9 to TRBJ2-5, with D perhaps matching TRBD2 (7 bases). The CDR3 length is 15 residues. Germline V CDR1 and CDR2: SEHNR, FQNEAQ (reference sequence). The V end was cut by 1 base, the J end by 5 bases, with 14 bases between. CDR3 coding DNA: TGTGCCAGCAGCTTAGGGGAGGGGGGCTACGAGACCCAGTACTTC. As protein: CASSLGEGGYETQYF.

CDR3 DNA: TGTGCCAGCAGCAAAGGTAAAGAGACCCAGTACTTC. This codes for CASSKGKETQYF. This sequence joins TRBV21-1 and TRBJ2-5; TRBD2, the table's D call, was not compared with the DNA. TRBV21-1 is assigned pseudogene status. The CDR3 loop spans 12 amino acids.

This clone was seen only once. The gene calls are TRBV10-1 and TRBJ2-7; maybe TRBD2 (7 bases). Germline lookup yields CDR1 WNHNN and CDR2 SYGVQD (reference sequence). With 6 bases removed from V and 7 bases from J, the gap between germline ends came to 19 bases. CDR3 length: 14 residues. CDR3 nucleotide sequence: TGCGCCAGCAGCTCTCGGGGGGCCCCCTTTGAGCAGTACTTC. This translates into CASSSRGAPFEQYF.

The gene calls are TRBV4-2 and TRBJ1-4; D is undetermined. Between the trimmed V and J ends, which lost 0 bases and 0 bases, there was a span of 14 bases. The CDR3 is 18 amino acids. Germline V gene lookup returns CDR1 LGHNA and CDR2 YNFKEQ. The CDR3 spells CASSQDRSGHTTNEKLFF. CDR3 DNA: TGTGCCAGCAGCCAAGATCGTTCAGGTCATACAACTAATGAAAAACTGTTTTTT.

The DNA of the CDR3 is TGTGCCAGCAGTTTATCCCCCGGAGGTTACGAGCAGTACTTC. It translates to CASSLSPGGYEQYF. V and J are TRBV27 and TRBJ2-7, with TRBD2 as a possible D gene (5 bases). There are 14 residues in the CDR3. Per the germline V gene, CDR1 is MNHEY and CDR2 is SMNVEV (reference sequence). V gave up 0 bases and J gave up 4 bases, with 10 bases separating them.